This T cell receptor (beta chain) came from a study of Graves' ophthalmopathy and Graves' hyperthyroidism. This CDR3 is 16 amino acids long. Germline CDR1 reads SGHTA; CDR2 reads FQGNSA. The J segment lost 5 bases and the V segment lost 1 base, leaving 7 bases of the junction unmatched. Scientists amplified the TCR beta CDR3 regions from RNA transcripts. The library came from an HTBI-primed first-round RT-PCR and a second-round multiplex PCR. TCRdb reanalysed the multiplex PCR reads using MiXCR and keeps one entry per CDR3 protein. The table includes around 1.1 million distinct CDR3 sequences, around a third detected once. This clonotype appeared a few times. No antigen is known for it. Whole-study results and caveats: For separating ophthalmopathy from stable hyperthyroidism, a 13-signature model gave 87.88% sensitivity and roughly 78% specificity.

The chain combines TRBV7-2 with TRBJ2-5, with 10 nucleotides matching TRBD2. The source material was peripheral blood or thyroid tissue (not recorded which). This receptor was taken from an adult man with Graves' hyperthyroidism. CDR3 sequence reads: CASSLGVSSGSETQYF. The CDR3 DNA is TGTGCCAGCAGCTTAGGTGTGTCTAGCGGGAGTGAGACCCAGTACTTC. Full variable domain (missing parts from reference TRBV7-2 and TRBJ2-5): GAGVSQSPSNKVTEKGKDVELRCDPISGHTALYWYRQSLGQGLEFLIYFQGNSAPDKSGLPSDRFSAERTGGSVSTLTIQRTQQEDSAVYLCASSLGVSSGSETQYFGPGTRLLVL.